This T cell receptor (beta chain) derives from a study of graft-versus-host responses after intestinal transplantation. The CDR3 sequence is 16 residues long. The trim removed 4 bases at V and 5 bases at J, leaving 11 bases unmatched. CDR1 and CDR2 from the germline V gene are MNHEY and SMNVEV (reference sequence). Worth noting for this clone: Its target is not known.

Only in-frame clones appear in the TCRdb table, and some are missing; sequencing was by immunoSEQ multiplex PCR. The sample lists tens of thousands of clones, just under 95% seen once, with about 0.3% in the top ten. Sequences were derived from unstimulated CD4+ T cells sorted from spleen or lymph node cells, sampled before intestinal transplant. The receptor was derived from a human donor who received an intestinal transplant. The chain recombines TRBV27 with TRBJ1-5; 7 bases match TRBD1. CDR3 bases: TGTGCCAGCAGTTCCCGACAGGGCTGGGGTGATCAGCCCCAGCATTTT. Translating gives CASSSRQGWGDQPQHF.